Described below is a single TCR beta chain sequence and its context. This record comes from a study of low-dose radiotherapy and immunotherapy resistance in tumors. Study-wide context: Each fraction for Cohort 1 was 0.5 Gy, given every 2 weeks, and the total came to 6.5 Gy.

Described time point: before trial treatment. Donors were dosed with nivolumab and ipilimumab; they also received aspirin, low-dose cyclophosphamide and low-dose radiotherapy. The CDR3 loop spans 15 amino acids. Germline CDR1 MNHEY, CDR2 SMNVEV (reference sequence). Trimming took off 4 bases at V and 2 bases at J, with 15 bases between the two ends. Primers used for first-strand cDNA, a TRAV- and TRBV-specific set, covered both alpha and beta chains. The TCRs were subjected to amplification over around 18 PCR cycles employing a constant-region primer in conjunction with a V-primer adapter. TCRdb fed the reads into MiXCR, producing one record per CDR3 protein. In the table there are 70,000 to 95,000 distinct CDR3 sequences, 15% to 20% of which are singletons.

The sequence derives from a male donor with prostate cancer. The source material was PBMCs, sampled before treatment. The rearrangement joins TRBV27 to TRBJ2-7; D is ambiguous. The CDR3 sequence is CASSSRDSLTYEQYF. The CDR3 region has the DNA TGTGCCAGCAGTTCTAGGGATTCCCTAACCTACGAGCAGTACTTC.